One sample yielded the 27 T cell receptor beta chains listed below, sequenced in a study of shared clonotypes between healthy human individuals. Selected positively for CCR7 and CD45RO-negative, naive CD8 cells excluded terminally differentiated effector memory CD45RA+ cells. The table came from immunoSEQ multiplex PCR; TCRdb's copy has only in-frame clones and leaves some out. This table has roughly 1,800,000 clones, about 94% appearing once. Sequenced sample: naive CD8+ T cells sorted from blood. These receptors originate from a man between 18 and 29 years old in good health.

Points on this clone: This specimen includes other DNA sequences encoding the same CDR3. The V gene is TRBV2, the J gene TRBJ2-7, with D possibly matching TRBD2 (5 bases). CDR1 is SNHLY and CDR2 is FYNNEI in the germline V gene. The CDR3 runs 11 residues. The V end lost 5 bases, the J end lost 4 bases, and 6 bases lay between the germline ends. The CDR3 DNA is TGTGCCAGCAGTCCGGGGTACGAGCAGTACTTC. It is translated as CASSPGYEQYF.

This clone was counted once. V usage is TRBV7-9 and J usage is TRBJ1-1; D might be TRBD1 (6 bases). Trimming shortened V by 6 bases and J by 1 base, and 12 bases separated the two germline ends. This CDR3 region has 14 residues. Per germline, CDR1 SEHNR and CDR2 FQNEAQ (reference sequence). CDR3 loop: CASSMTGGNTEAFF. DNA for the CDR3: TGTGCCAGCAGTATGACAGGAGGGAACACTGAAGCTTTCTTT.

The table lists this clone with a count of one. The chain links TRBV28 to TRBJ1-6; 9 nucleotides agree with TRBD1. Germline CDR1 reads MDHEN; CDR2 reads SYDVKM. V lost 4 bases, J lost 9 bases, and 10 bases stayed unmatched. The CDR3 has 16 amino acids. This CDR3 reads CASSSTDRGDSSPLHF. The CDR3 DNA reads as TGTGCCAGCAGTTCCACCGACAGGGGGGATAGTTCACCCCTCCACTTT. The whole variable domain, remainder taken from reference TRBV28 and TRBJ1-6, is DVKVTQSSRYLVKRTGEKVFLECVQDMDHENMFWYRQDPGLGLRLIYFSYDVKMKEKGDIPEGYSVSREKKERFSLILESASTNQTSMYLCASSSTDRGDSSPLHFGNGTRLTVT.

The CDR3 is CASSSVSATGELFF. DNA for the CDR3: TGTGCCAGCAGCTCAGTTAGCGCCACCGGGGAGCTGTTTTTT. The gene calls are TRBV6-5 and TRBJ2-2, with D perhaps TRBD2 (5 bases). The CDR3 extends over 14 amino acids. Between the trimmed V and J ends, which lost 6 bases and 4 bases, there was a span of 12 bases. Germline V gene lookup returns CDR1 MNHEY and CDR2 SVGAGI.

The V call is TRBV7-9, the J call TRBJ2-2; TRBD1 agrees at 8 bases. Unmatched junction bases numbered 4, after V lost 4 bases and J lost 3 bases. Germline CDR1 is SEHNR and CDR2 is FQNEAQ (reference sequence). The CDR3 contains 15 residues. The CDR3 nucleotides read TGTGCCAGCAGCTCCTGGACAGGGCACACCGGGGAGCTGTTTTTT. Its protein is CASSSWTGHTGELFF.

The CDR3 nucleotides read TGTGCCAGCAAACTCCTTGGGAGCTCCTACAATGAGCAGTTCTTC. Protein: CASKLLGSSYNEQFF. The chain recombines TRBV2 with TRBJ2-1; a weak D match, TRBD2 (5 bases). This CDR3 region has 15 residues. The germline V gene has CDR1 SNHLY and CDR2 FYNNEI. Trimming removed 7 bases from V and 0 bases from J, with 13 bases in between.

The J gene is TRBJ2-5, the V gene TRBV28; no reliable D call. This CDR3 region has 16 residues. Germline V CDR1 and CDR2: MDHEN, SYDVKM. Between the trimmed V and J ends, which lost 4 bases and 1 base, there was a span of 16 bases. This CDR3 reads CASSYDGLGFQETQYF. CDR3 nucleotide sequence: TGTGCCAGCAGTTATGACGGATTGGGCTTCCAAGAGACCCAGTACTTC. Filled out from reference TRBV28 and TRBJ2-5, the complete variable domain reads DVKVTQSSRYLVKRTGEKVFLECVQDMDHENMFWYRQDPGLGLRLIYFSYDVKMKEKGDIPEGYSVSREKKERFSLILESASTNQTSMYLCASSYDGLGFQETQYFGPGTRLLVL.

The CDR3 sequence: CASSYTANYGYTF. CDR3 nucleotide sequence: TGTGCCAGCAGTTATACAGCTAACTATGGCTACACCTTC. V is TRBV28 and J is TRBJ1-2; D is unresolved. The V end was cut by 4 bases, the J end by 0 bases, with 6 bases between. The CDR3 contains 13 residues. Looked up from germline, CDR1 is MDHEN and CDR2 is SYDVKM.

The chain recombines TRBV19 with TRBJ2-3; TRBD2 matches 13 bases. The CDR3 loop spans 18 amino acids. V shed 10 bases, J shed 1 base, and the junction held 14 bases outside the gene matches. Germline CDR1 reads LNHDA; CDR2 reads SQIVND (reference sequence). This CDR3 is CATSEGTSGIVGTDTQYF. CDR3 nucleotides: TGTGCCACCTCGGAGGGGACTAGCGGGATCGTGGGCACAGATACGCAGTATTTT.

The chain couples TRBV7-9 to TRBJ1-1, with TRBD1 as a possible D gene (5 bases). CDR1 is SEHNR, CDR2 FQNEAQ, per germline (reference sequence). CDR3 length equals 15 residues. V lost 6 bases to trimming and J lost 3 bases, with 17 bases between them. CDR3 nucleotides: TGTGCCAGCAGGTCGCAAAAACGGGGGGACACTGAAGCTTTCTTT. This encodes CASRSQKRGDTEAFF.

This chain uses TRBV4-1 with TRBJ2-1; 7 nucleotides match TRBD1. With 1 base clipped from V and 4 bases from J, the junction kept 4 bases outside the gene matches. CDR1 is MGHRA and CDR2 is YSYEKL in the germline V gene. The CDR3 extends over 15 amino acids. Here the CDR3 DNA reads TGCGCCAGCAGCCAAGCGACAGGGATGTACAATGAGCAGTTCTTC. Translation gives CASSQATGMYNEQFF.

Concerning this clone itself: The same CDR3 also results from other DNA sequences found in this sample. CDR3 protein: CASSLSPNQPQHF. Written as DNA, the CDR3 is TGTGCCAGCAGCCTCAGTCCCAATCAGCCCCAGCATTTT. V gene TRBV5-4 combines with J gene TRBJ1-5, with D unresolved. This CDR3 comprises 13 residues. CDR1 and CDR2 from the germline V gene are SGHNT and YYREEE (reference sequence). Between the trimmed V and J ends, which lost 4 bases and 3 bases, there was a span of 8 bases.

The chain links TRBV7-6 to TRBJ1-1; 9 nucleotides align to TRBD1. The CDR3 extends over 18 amino acids. The germline gives CDR1 SGHVS, CDR2 FNYEAQ. Trimming removed 4 bases from V and 4 bases from J; junction bases left unmatched: 16. CDR3 sequence: CASSSGPGQGVSATEAFF. The CDR3 DNA reads TGTGCCAGCAGCTCCGGACCGGGACAGGGTGTTTCGGCCACTGAAGCTTTCTTT.

The rearrangement uses TRBV19 and TRBJ1-3; D ambiguous. Trimming left V 3 bases short and J 0 bases short, with 6 bases between. The V gene's germline CDR1 is LNHDA and CDR2 SQIVND (reference sequence). This CDR3 region has 14 residues. The chain's CDR3 is CASSMAISGNTIYF. CDR3 in DNA: TGTGCCAGTAGTATGGCTATCTCTGGAAACACCATATATTTT.

The rearrangement joins TRBV7-2 to TRBJ2-7; the match to TRBD2 covers 7 bases. Germline CDR1 is SGHTA and CDR2 is FQGNSA. This CDR3 spans 15 amino acids. V was clipped by 4 bases and J by 4 bases; unmatched bases: 10. The CDR3 spells CASSYHGGSVYEQYF. The DNA of the CDR3 is TGTGCCAGCAGCTACCATGGCGGGAGCGTGTACGAGCAGTACTTC.

The genes are TRBV5-4 and TRBJ1-2; possibly TRBD1 for D (5 bases). This CDR3 contains 13 residues. The germline V gene has CDR1 SGHNT and CDR2 YYREEE (reference sequence). Between the trimmed V and J ends, which lost 4 bases and 3 bases, there was a span of 10 bases. CDR3 protein: CASSQQVYYGYTF. As DNA, the CDR3 is TGTGCCAGCAGCCAACAGGTCTACTATGGCTACACCTTC.

This chain connects TRBV5-1 to TRBJ1-1; TRBD1 matches 7 bases. Per germline, CDR1 SGHRS and CDR2 YFSETQ. Trimming cost V 3 bases and J 0 bases; bases outside gene matches: 17. This CDR3 comprises 19 residues. CDR3 coding DNA: TGCGCCAGCAGCTGGGGTGGGGTGCGGACAGGTAACATGAACACTGAAGCTTTCTTT. As protein: CASSWGGVRTGNMNTEAFF.

The gene calls are TRBV4-1 and TRBJ1-1, with D possibly TRBD1 on 5 matching bases. This CDR3 spans 15 amino acids. Per germline, CDR1 MGHRA and CDR2 YSYEKL. The V end was cut by 0 bases, the J end by 3 bases, with 11 bases between. In DNA, the CDR3 is TGCGCCAGCAGCCAAGATCCGGGGCCGGACACTGAAGCTTTCTTT. Encoded protein: CASSQDPGPDTEAFF.

Worth noting for this clone: This sample includes further DNA sequences coding for the same CDR3. The rearrangement uses TRBV4-1 and TRBJ1-2; tentative D call: TRBD1 (6 bases). Germline CDR1 MGHRA, CDR2 YSYEKL. The germline V and J ends were trimmed by 0 bases and 4 bases, with 9 bases remaining between them. The CDR3 contains 14 residues. In DNA form, the CDR3 reads TGCGCCAGCAGCCAAGAGGCAGGGGCCTATGGCTACACCTTC. Translation gives CASSQEAGAYGYTF.

This chain uses TRBV4-3 with TRBJ1-1, with 9 bases that match TRBD1. V was pared by 5 bases and J by 4 bases, with 5 bases of the junction left unmatched. Germline V CDR1 and CDR2: LGHNA, YSLEER. The CDR3 extends over 14 amino acids. The CDR3 here is CASSKYRGLTEAFF. The CDR3 DNA reads TGCGCCAGCAGCAAATACAGGGGGCTCACTGAAGCTTTCTTT.

The chain has TRBV6-6 and TRBJ1-6, with 8 bases fitting TRBD1. V dropped 6 bases and J dropped 8; count of bases not matched to a gene: 9. The length of the CDR3 is 15 residues. Germline V gene sequence: CDR1 MNHNY, CDR2 SVGAGI (reference sequence). This CDR3 is CASRRLTGVDSPLHF. DNA for the CDR3: TGTGCCAGCAGGCGGCTGACAGGGGTGGATTCACCCCTCCACTTT.

The V call is TRBV4-1, the J call TRBJ2-3, with 7 bases identical to TRBD1. Unmatched junction bases numbered 5, after V lost 3 bases and J lost 5 bases. Per germline, CDR1 MGHRA and CDR2 YSYEKL. The CDR3 is 14 amino acids. CDR3 region: CASSHGQAEDTQYF. As DNA, the CDR3 is TGCGCCAGCAGCCACGGACAGGCGGAAGATACGCAGTATTTT.

The chain has TRBV12-5 and TRBJ2-3; D ambiguous. V was clipped by 6 bases and J by 6 bases, with 13 bases between them. The CDR3 sequence is 13 residues long. Germline CDR1 reads LGHNT; CDR2 reads FRNRAP. CDR3 coding DNA: TGTGCTAGTGGCTTTGGTACCGGGGATACGCAGTATTTT. It is translated as CASGFGTGDTQYF.

In nucleotides, the CDR3 is TGTGCCAGCAGCTTGGGAGGGAGCTATGAAGCTTTCTTT. It encodes CASSLGGSYEAFF. V gene TRBV5-6 combines with J gene TRBJ1-1; D not resolved. V was clipped by 0 bases and J by 7 bases, with 10 bases between them. CDR3 size: 13 residues. CDR1 and CDR2 from the germline V gene are SGHDT and YYEEEE.

This chain's CDR3 is CASRARGGNEQYF. The CDR3 nucleotides are TGTGCCAGCAGGGCTCGGGGGGGGAACGAGCAGTACTTC. The V call is TRBV6-1, the J call TRBJ2-7; 8 bases map to TRBD2. V lost 6 bases, J lost 5 bases, and 6 bases stayed unmatched. The V gene's germline CDR1 is MNHNS and CDR2 SASEGT. The CDR3 totals 13 residues.

This sequence joins TRBV9 and TRBJ2-7; D not certain. From germline, CDR1 is SGDLS and CDR2 YYNGEE. The V gene lost 3 bases and the J gene lost 4 bases, with 8 bases spanning the gap. The CDR3 spans 12 residues. CDR3 loop: CASSEQGYEQYF. CDR3 nucleotides: TGTGCCAGCAGCGAGCAAGGGTACGAGCAGTACTTC.

On this clone: Other DNA sequences from this sample encode an identical CDR3 as well. V usage is TRBV27 and J usage is TRBJ2-1; 8 bases align to TRBD1. Germline V gives CDR1 MNHEY, CDR2 SMNVEV (reference sequence). This CDR3 comprises 16 residues. V lost 0 bases, J lost 4 bases, and 5 bases stayed unmatched. CDR3: CASSLSAGTGYNEQFF. The CDR3 coding sequence is TGTGCCAGCAGTTTATCTGCCGGGACAGGTTACAATGAGCAGTTCTTC.